Each of the 3 T cell receptor beta chains below was sequenced from the same sample in a study of T cell responses to AZD1222 COVID-19 vaccine. Using immunoSEQ multiplex PCR, the repertoire was profiled, and TCRdb retains in-frame clones only, with some absent. In the table there are 80,000 or so clones, 70% to 90% of which are singletons. The material was peripheral blood, obtained on day 0 of AZD1222 vaccination. The source of these receptors is an adult in good health.

The chain carries TRBV11-2 and TRBJ2-7; D not resolved. CDR1 is SGHAT and CDR2 is FQNNGV in the germline V gene. The CDR3 is 11 residues long. V shed 4 bases and J shed 3 bases, with 4 bases lying between them. CDR3 amino acids: CASSSHYEQYF. The CDR3 DNA reads as TGTGCCAGCAGCTCTCACTACGAGCAGTACTTC.

V is TRBV2 and J is TRBJ1-4; D call uncertain. The V and J ends lost 9 bases and 4 bases respectively, with 9 bases between them. Germline V gene data show CDR1 as SNHLY and CDR2 as FYNNEI. There are 12 residues in the CDR3. CDR3 sequence: CASRTDNEKLFF. CDR3 nucleotides: TGTGCCAGTCGGACGGATAATGAAAAACTGTTTTTT. Together with reference TRBV2 and TRBJ1-4, the CDR3 gives the full variable domain: EPEVTQTPSHQVTQMGQEVILRCVPISNHLYFYWYRQILGQKVEFLVSFYNNEISEKSEIFDDQFSVERPDGSNFTLKIRSTKLEDSAMYFCASRTDNEKLFFGSGTQLSVL.

The V and J genes are TRBV6-6 and TRBJ2-4, with 8 bases that match TRBD2. Trimming took 2 bases from V and 7 from J; bases not matched to a gene: 4. CDR3 length: 14 amino acids. Germline lookup yields CDR1 MNHNY and CDR2 SVGAGI (reference sequence). In DNA, the CDR3 is TGTGCCAGCAGTTACGCAAGGACTAGCAACATTCAGTACTTC. Translation: CASSYARTSNIQYF.